This T cell receptor (beta chain) was observed in a study of tumor-infiltrating lymphocytes in oesophageal squamous cell carcinoma. CDR1 and CDR2 from the germline V gene are MNHNY and SVGAGI (reference sequence). The CDR3 covers 15 residues. MiXCR was run by TCRdb on the PCR reads, yielding one entry per CDR3 protein. The sample yields almost 20,000 distinct CDR3 sequences, around 40% seen once. This receptor was taken from a male donor with esophageal squamous cell carcinoma. The chain is built from TRBV6-6 and TRBJ2-1, with D tentatively TRBD1 (6 bases). TRBJ2-7 matches the DNA end more closely, so the J call is doubtful. Sequenced: esophageal tumor tissue. The CDR3 sequence: CASSYSGAAFDEQYF. The CDR3 DNA sequence: TGTGCCAGCAGTTACTCGGGGGCAGCCTTCGACGAGCAGTACTTC.